This entry is about one T cell receptor beta chain. Its target is unknown. These data come from a study of T cell responses to AZD1222 COVID-19 vaccine. About the research overall: Timing groups of about 4 and about 12 weeks for second doses were pooled. Study results and limitations: At baseline, seropositivity was found in only five or six AZD1222 recipients. Clonal diversity may have been underestimated in mostly white British donors. Repertoire samples came only from after the peak T cell response.

Repertoires were generated with immunoSEQ multiplex PCR, while TCRdb's copy carries only in-frame clones and drops some. The table lists roughly 130,000 clones, roughly 90% of them singletons. CDR1 is SEHNR, CDR2 FQNEAQ, per germline (reference sequence). V dropped 1 base and J dropped 7 bases, with 11 bases sitting between them. This CDR3 region has 14 residues. The chain combines TRBV7-9 with TRBJ1-5; D remains ambiguous. This sample comprised peripheral blood, obtained on day 0 of AZD1222 vaccination. This clonotype originated in an adult in good health. The CDR3 nucleotides read TGTGCCAGCAGCTTAGGGGAGGAGGAACAGCCCCAGCATTTT. The encoded protein is CASSLGEEEQPQHF.